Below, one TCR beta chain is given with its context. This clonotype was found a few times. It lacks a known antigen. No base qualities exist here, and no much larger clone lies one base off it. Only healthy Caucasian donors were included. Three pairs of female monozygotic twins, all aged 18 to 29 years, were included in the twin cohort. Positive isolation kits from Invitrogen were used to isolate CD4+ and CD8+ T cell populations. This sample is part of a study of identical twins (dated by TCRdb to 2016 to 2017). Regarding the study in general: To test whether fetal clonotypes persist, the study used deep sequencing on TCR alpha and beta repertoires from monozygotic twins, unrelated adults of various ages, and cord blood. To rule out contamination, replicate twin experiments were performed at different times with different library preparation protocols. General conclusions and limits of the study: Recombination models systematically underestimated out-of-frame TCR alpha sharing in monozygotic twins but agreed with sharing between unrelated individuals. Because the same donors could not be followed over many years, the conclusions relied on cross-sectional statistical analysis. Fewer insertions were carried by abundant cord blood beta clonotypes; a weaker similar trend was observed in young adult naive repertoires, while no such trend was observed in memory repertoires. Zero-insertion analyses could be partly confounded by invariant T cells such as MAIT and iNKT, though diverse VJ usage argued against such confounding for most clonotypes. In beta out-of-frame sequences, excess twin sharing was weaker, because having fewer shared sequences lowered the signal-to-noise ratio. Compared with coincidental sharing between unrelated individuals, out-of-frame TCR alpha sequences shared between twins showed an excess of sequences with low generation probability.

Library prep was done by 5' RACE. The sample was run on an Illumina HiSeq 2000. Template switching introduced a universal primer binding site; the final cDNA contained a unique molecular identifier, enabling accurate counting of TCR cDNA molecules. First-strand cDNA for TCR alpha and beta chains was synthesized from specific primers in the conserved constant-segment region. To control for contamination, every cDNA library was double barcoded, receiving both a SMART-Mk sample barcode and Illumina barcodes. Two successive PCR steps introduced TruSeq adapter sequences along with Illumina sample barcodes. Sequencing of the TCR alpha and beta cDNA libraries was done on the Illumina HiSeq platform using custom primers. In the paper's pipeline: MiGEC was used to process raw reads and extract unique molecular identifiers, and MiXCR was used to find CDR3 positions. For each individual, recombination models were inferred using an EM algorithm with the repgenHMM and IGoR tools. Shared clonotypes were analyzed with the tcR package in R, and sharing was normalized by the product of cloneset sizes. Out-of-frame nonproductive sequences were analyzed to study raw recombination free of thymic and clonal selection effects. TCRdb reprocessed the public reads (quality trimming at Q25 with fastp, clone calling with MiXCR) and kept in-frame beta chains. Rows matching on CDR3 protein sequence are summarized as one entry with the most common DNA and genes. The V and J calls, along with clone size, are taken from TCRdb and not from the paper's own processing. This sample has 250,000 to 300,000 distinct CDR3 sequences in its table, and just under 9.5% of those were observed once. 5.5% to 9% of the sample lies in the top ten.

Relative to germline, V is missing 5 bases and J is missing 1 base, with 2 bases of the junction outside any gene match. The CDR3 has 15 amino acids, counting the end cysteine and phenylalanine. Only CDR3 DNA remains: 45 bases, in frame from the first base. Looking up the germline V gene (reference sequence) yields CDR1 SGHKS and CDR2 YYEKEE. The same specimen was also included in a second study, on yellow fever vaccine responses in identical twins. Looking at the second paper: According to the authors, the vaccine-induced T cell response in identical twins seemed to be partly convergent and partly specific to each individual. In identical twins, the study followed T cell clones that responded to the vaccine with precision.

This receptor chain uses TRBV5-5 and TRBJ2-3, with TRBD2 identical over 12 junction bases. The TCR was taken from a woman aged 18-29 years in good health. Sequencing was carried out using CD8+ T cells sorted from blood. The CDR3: CASSSSGRGTDTQYF. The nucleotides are TGTGCCAGCAGTTCTAGCGGGAGGGGCACAGATACGCAGTATTTT.